This T cell receptor beta chain was recorded in a study of tissue T cells after allogeneic stem cell transplantation. Notes on the study in general: Anatomically similar tissues had similar TCR repertoires within each patient.

Profiling relied on immunoSEQ multiplex PCR, and the TCRdb table lists in-frame clones only, not all of them. The table has about 22,000 clones, 55% to 75% seen once. The CDR3 loop spans 12 amino acids. The germline CDR1 and CDR2 sequences are SGHDT and FRDEAV. The V and J ends lost 4 bases and 4 bases respectively, with 9 bases between them. Note on this clone: Its antigen is as yet unknown. Gene names are the mouse ones. The read is 1 residue too short to cover the CDR3 end, so that end is filled in from the germline J gene.

The TCR originated in a female BALB/c mouse in good health. The strain's MHC: H2-d. Sample: spleen. The chain combines TRBV14 with TRBJ2-7; TRBD1 is a possible D gene (5 bases). CDR3: CASSPDSYEQYF. The sequenced part of the CDR3 DNA is TGTGCCAGCAGTCCCGACAGTTATGAACAGTAC. Together with reference TRBV14 and TRBJ2-7, the CDR3 gives the full variable domain: EAGVTQSPRYAVLQEGQAVSFWCDPISGHDTLYWYQQPRDQGPQLLVYFRDEAVIDNSQLPSDRFSAVRPKGTNSTLKIQSAKQGDTATYLCASSPDSYEQYFGPGTRLTVL.